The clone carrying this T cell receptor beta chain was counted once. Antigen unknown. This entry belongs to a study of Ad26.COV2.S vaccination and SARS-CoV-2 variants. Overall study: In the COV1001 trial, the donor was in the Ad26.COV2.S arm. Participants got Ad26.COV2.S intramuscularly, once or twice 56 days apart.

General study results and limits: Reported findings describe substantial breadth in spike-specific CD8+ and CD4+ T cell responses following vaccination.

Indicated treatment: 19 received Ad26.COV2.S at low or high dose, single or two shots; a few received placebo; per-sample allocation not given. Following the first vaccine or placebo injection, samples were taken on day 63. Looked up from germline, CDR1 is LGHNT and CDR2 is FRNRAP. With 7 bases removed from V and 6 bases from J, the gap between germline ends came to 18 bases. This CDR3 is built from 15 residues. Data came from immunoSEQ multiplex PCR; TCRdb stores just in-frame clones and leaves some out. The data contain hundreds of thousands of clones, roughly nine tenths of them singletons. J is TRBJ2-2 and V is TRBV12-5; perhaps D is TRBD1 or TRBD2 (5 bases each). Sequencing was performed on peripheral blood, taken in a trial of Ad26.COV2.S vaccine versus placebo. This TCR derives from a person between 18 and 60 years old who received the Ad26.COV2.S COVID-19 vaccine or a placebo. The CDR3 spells CASVPEGRGPGELFF. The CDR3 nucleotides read TGTGCTAGTGTCCCCGAGGGCCGGGGCCCCGGGGAGCTGTTTTTT.